These T cell receptor beta chains were read from a single sample in a study of OX40 agonist ivuxolimab in advanced cancers. Here immunoSEQ multiplex PCR was the method, and the copy in TCRdb shows in-frame clones only, minus some. This table holds fewer than 25,000 clones, over 70% found once. The starting material was CD4+ or CD8+ T cells sorted from blood, obtained in a trial of the OX40 agonist ivuxolimab. These receptors all come from an adult with an advanced solid tumor such as melanoma, head and neck, liver or kidney cancer. Both conserved end residues are part of each CDR3. The D gene is left open where the match is weak. Only some rows state a clone size, as once, few, many or a class for expanded clones.

D: -
J: TRBJ2-7
size: -
V: TRBV10-3
DNA: TGTGCCATCAGGGGAGGACAGGTGGCCTACGAGCAGTACTTC
CDR3: CAIRGGQVAYEQYF

D: -
J: TRBJ1-3
size: -
V: TRBV7-9
DNA: TGTGCCAGCAGCCCTAGGCAGGGTGTCTCTGGAAACACCATATATTTT
CDR3: CASSPRQGVSGNTIYF

D: TRBD2
J: TRBJ2-7
size: -
V: TRBV4-3
DNA: TGCGCCAGCAGCCAAGATACTAGCGGACACTCCTACGAGCAGTACTTC
CDR3: CASSQDTSGHSYEQYF

D: -
J: TRBJ2-1
size: -
V: TRBV27
DNA: TGTGCCAGCAGTCCAGCTCCCGGGTCTTACAATGAGCAGTTCTTC
CDR3: CASSPAPGSYNEQFF

D: -
J: TRBJ1-3
size: once
V: TRBV5-3
DNA: TGTGCCAGAAGCTTGGCCGGACTTTCTGGAAACACCATATATTTT
CDR3: CARSLAGLSGNTIYF

D: -
J: TRBJ1-2
size: -
V: TRBV4-1
DNA: TGCGCCAGCAGCTGGTTCATCTACCGAAAGACCTATGGCTACACCTTC
CDR3: CASSWFIYRKTYGYTF

D: -
J: TRBJ1-1
size: -
V: TRBV7-3
DNA: TGTGCCAGCAGCTTACGCGGGGGCCGGGGCACTGAAGCTTTCTTT
CDR3: CASSLRGGRGTEAFF

D: -
J: TRBJ2-2
size: -
V: TRBV19
DNA: TGTGCCAGTAGTACATATAACACCGGGGAGCTGTTTTTT
CDR3: CASSTYNTGELFF

D: TRBD1
J: TRBJ1-1
size: -
V: TRBV6-4
DNA: TGTGCCAGCAGACCCGGGACAGGGGCTGAAGCTTTCTTT
CDR3: CASRPGTGAEAFF

D: TRBD2
J: TRBJ2-2
size: -
V: TRBV7-9
DNA: TGTGCCAGCAGCTTAGCGCTAGCCCTAGCGGGGAACACCGGGGAGCTGTTTTTT
CDR3: CASSLALALAGNTGELFF

D: -
J: TRBJ2-1
size: -
V: TRBV6-5
DNA: TGTGCCAGCAGTTACTCTTGGGCCCCAGGGCAGTTCTTC
CDR3: CASSYSWAPGQFF

D: -
J: TRBJ2-2
size: -
V: TRBV9
DNA: TGTGCCAGCAGCCCTATGGGGGGACGGAACACCGGGGAGCTGTTTTTT
CDR3: CASSPMGGRNTGELFF

D: -
J: TRBJ2-7
size: -
V: TRBV29-1
DNA: TGCAGCGCTACGGGACACCCAGATGCCTACGAGCAGTACTTC
CDR3: CSATGHPDAYEQYF

D: -
J: TRBJ2-5
size: few
V: TRBV12-5
DNA: TGTGCTAGTGGTCTAGGCCAAGAGACCCAGTACTTC
CDR3: CASGLGQETQYF

D: TRBD2
J: TRBJ2-3
size: -
V: TRBV5-1
DNA: TGCGCCAGCAGCTTGGCGGTTAGCGGGGTGACAGATACGCAGTATTTT
CDR3: CASSLAVSGVTDTQYF

D: -
J: TRBJ2-3
size: -
V: TRBV7-9
DNA: TGTGCCAGCAGCACTAACAGGGGACTCCTCACAGATACGCAGTATTTT
CDR3: CASSTNRGLLTDTQYF

D: TRBD1
J: TRBJ2-1
size: -
V: TRBV29-1
DNA: TGCAGCGTTCGGACAGGGATAAATGAGCAGTTCTTC
CDR3: CSVRTGINEQFF

D: -
J: TRBJ2-4
size: -
V: TRBV15
DNA: TGTGCCACCAGCAGAGGCGGGCGGGGCCCTAACGAGTGGATTCAGTACTTC
CDR3: CATSRGGRGPNEWIQYF

D: -
J: TRBJ2-2
size: once
V: TRBV7-6
DNA: TGTGCCAGCAGCTTAGGTTTCGGGGAGCTGTTTTTT
CDR3: CASSLGFGELFF

D: -
J: TRBJ2-3
size: once
V: TRBV5-4
DNA: TGTGCCAGCAGCTTGGATCCAGATACGCAGTATTTT
CDR3: CASSLDPDTQYF

D: TRBD1
J: TRBJ2-2
size: once
V: TRBV29-1
DNA: TGCAGCGCCCTCCGGGACAGGGGCACCGGGGAGCTGTTTTTT
CDR3: CSALRDRGTGELFF

D: TRBD2
J: TRBJ2-3
size: once
V: TRBV4-1
DNA: TGCGCCAGCAGCCGCGGACCGGGACTAGCGGGGATCACAGATACGCAGTATTTT
CDR3: CASSRGPGLAGITDTQYF

D: -
J: TRBJ1-2
size: -
V: TRBV9
DNA: TGTGCCAGCAGCGTAGATCAGGGGAGCTATGGCTACACCTTC
CDR3: CASSVDQGSYGYTF

D: TRBD1
J: TRBJ2-7
size: -
V: TRBV5-5
DNA: TGTGCCAGCAGCTCCCGACAGGGCAACTACGAGCAGTACTTC
CDR3: CASSSRQGNYEQYF

D: TRBD1
J: TRBJ2-7
size: -
V: TRBV5-3
DNA: TGTGCCAGCAGCCGCCGGGACAGCCTATACTACGAGCAGTACTTC
CDR3: CASSRRDSLYYEQYF

D: TRBD2
J: TRBJ2-1
size: -
V: TRBV19
DNA: TGTGCCAGTCTAGCGGGGGGGCGGAATGAGCAGTTCTTC
CDR3: CASLAGGRNEQFF

D: -
J: TRBJ2-5
size: -
V: TRBV19
DNA: TGTGCCAGTAGTGGGCTAGACGATGGCGAGACCCAGTACTTC
CDR3: CASSGLDDGETQYF

D: TRBD1
J: TRBJ2-5
size: -
V: TRBV30
DNA: TGTGCCTGGAGTGTTGGGGCAGGGGGCGACGAGACCCAGTACTTC
CDR3: CAWSVGAGGDETQYF

D: TRBD2
J: TRBJ2-7
size: -
V: TRBV29-1
DNA: TGCAGCGTGAGACTAGCGGGGGCCCAGCTTGGAGAGCAGTACTTC
CDR3: CSVRLAGAQLGEQYF

D: TRBD1
J: TRBJ2-5
size: -
V: TRBV11-3
DNA: TGTGCCAGCAGCTTAGATGGGACAGGGACAGGGGAGCAGTACTTC
CDR3: CASSLDGTGTGEQYF

D: -
J: TRBJ1-2
size: few
V: TRBV25-1
DNA: TGTGCCAGCAGTGATAGTTGGGATGGCTACACCTTC
CDR3: CASSDSWDGYTF

D: -
J: TRBJ2-7
size: few
V: TRBV7-9
DNA: TGTGCCAGCAGCTTGAGGGGTAGCAGGAACGAGCAGTACTTC
CDR3: CASSLRGSRNEQYF